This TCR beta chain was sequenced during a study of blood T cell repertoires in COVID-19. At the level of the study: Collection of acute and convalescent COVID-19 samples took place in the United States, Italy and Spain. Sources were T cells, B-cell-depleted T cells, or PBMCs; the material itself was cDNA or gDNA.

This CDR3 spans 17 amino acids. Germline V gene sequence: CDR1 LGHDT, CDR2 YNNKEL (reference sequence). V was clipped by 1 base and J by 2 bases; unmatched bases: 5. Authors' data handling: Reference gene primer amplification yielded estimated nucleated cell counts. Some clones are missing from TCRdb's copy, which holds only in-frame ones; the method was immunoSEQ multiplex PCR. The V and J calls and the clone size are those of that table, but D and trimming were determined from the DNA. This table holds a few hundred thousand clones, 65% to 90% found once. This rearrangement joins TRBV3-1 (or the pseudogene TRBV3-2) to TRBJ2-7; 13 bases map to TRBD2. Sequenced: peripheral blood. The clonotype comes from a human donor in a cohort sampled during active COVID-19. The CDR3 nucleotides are TGTGCCAGCAGCCAAGTCGTCACTAGCGGGGGGGCCTACGAGCAGTACTTC. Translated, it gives CASSQVVTSGGAYEQYF.